These T cell receptor beta chains were read from a single sample in a study of CD8 T cells in ankylosing spondylitis. TCRdb reanalysed the 5' RACE reads using MiXCR and keeps one entry per CDR3 protein. The table records fewer than 500,000 distinct CDR3 sequences, 20% to 25% of them present only once. Sequenced: blood, either unsorted or a sorted T cell fraction (not recorded which). The receptors derive from a male donor with ankylosing spondylitis. CDR3s include the opening cysteine and the closing phenylalanine or tryptophan. Fields, in order: clone size, V gene, J gene, D gene, CDR3 protein, CDR3 DNA. D genes are given only for firm matches. Clone size is stated in some rows and not others, as once, few, many or a class when expanded.

size: .; V: TRBV3-1; J: TRBJ1-2; D: .; CDR3: CASSPGIYGYTF; DNA: TGTGCCAGCAGCCCGGGGATCTATGGCTACACCTTC
size: .; V: TRBV20-1; J: TRBJ2-3; D: .; CDR3: CSADPRGDTQYF; DNA: TGCAGTGCTGACCCTAGGGGAGATACGCAGTATTTT
size: many; V: TRBV12-3/TRBV12-4; J: TRBJ2-3; D: .; CDR3: CASSEFQGDMQYF; DNA: TGTGCCAGCAGTGAGTTTCAGGGAGATATGCAGTATTTT
size: few; V: TRBV10-3; J: TRBJ1-2; D: .; CDR3: CAIGQRQPYGYTF; DNA: TGTGCCATCGGTCAACGTCAGCCCTATGGCTACACCTTC
size: .; V: TRBV5-1; J: TRBJ2-7; D: .; CDR3: CASSFGRGDYEQYF; DNA: TGCGCCAGCAGCTTCGGCAGGGGTGACTACGAGCAGTACTTC
size: .; V: TRBV12-3/TRBV12-4; J: TRBJ1-2; D: .; CDR3: CASSFLDYGYTF; DNA: TGTGCCAGCAGTTTTTTGGACTATGGCTACACCTTC
size: many; V: TRBV16; J: TRBJ1-1; D: .; CDR3: CASSQWGASGEAFF; DNA: TGTGCCAGCAGCCAATGGGGGGCGTCGGGGGAAGCTTTCTTT
size: .; V: TRBV7-2; J: TRBJ1-1; D: .; CDR3: CASSYVGETEAFF; DNA: TGTGCCAGCAGCTACGTCGGGGAGACTGAAGCTTTCTTT
size: .; V: TRBV28; J: TRBJ2-1; D: .; CDR3: CASRTVMEGKVNEQFF; DNA: TGTGCCAGCAGGACCGTCATGGAGGGTAAGGTCAATGAGCAGTTCTTC
size: .; V: TRBV29-1; J: TRBJ2-1; D: .; CDR3: CCVGGHSASYYNEQFF; DNA: TGCTGCGTCGGGGGGCATAGCGCGAGTTACTACAATGAGCAGTTCTTC
size: once; V: TRBV28; J: TRBJ1-1; D: .; CDR3: CCVEGRGAFF; DNA: TGCTGTGTTGAGGGGCGCGGGGCTTTCTTT
size: few; V: TRBV7-9; J: TRBJ1-4; D: .; CDR3: CASSLGSLKGKLFF; DNA: TGTGCCAGCAGCCTAGGGTCTCTTAAGGGAAAACTGTTTTTT
size: .; V: TRBV5-1; J: TRBJ2-7; D: .; CDR3: CASSSLGVNSYEQYF; DNA: TGCGCCAGCAGCTCCCTTGGTGTTAACTCCTACGAGCAGTACTTC
size: .; V: TRBV14; J: TRBJ1-4; D: TRBD1; CDR3: CASSKGTGVEKLFF; DNA: TGTGCCAGCAGCAAAGGGACAGGGGTCGAAAAACTGTTTTTT
size: .; V: TRBV6-1; J: TRBJ2-7; D: TRBD2; CDR3: CASRHGLDSYEQYF; DNA: TGTGCCAGCAGACACGGACTAGACTCCTACGAGCAGTACTTC
size: .; V: TRBV29-1; J: TRBJ2-1; D: .; CDR3: CSGTLQYEQFF; DNA: TGCAGCGGGACTCTCCAGTATGAGCAGTTCTTC
size: .; V: TRBV29-1; J: TRBJ1-2; D: .; CDR3: CSSNSPYGYTF; DNA: TGCAGCAGTAACAGTCCGTATGGCTACACCTTC
size: .; V: TRBV5-5; J: TRBJ2-6; D: .; CDR3: CASSFRQVAGANVLTF; DNA: TGTGCCAGCAGCTTTAGGCAGGTCGCTGGGGCCAACGTCCTGACTTTC
size: few; V: TRBV5-1; J: TRBJ2-2; D: TRBD2; CDR3: CASSPAGGLNTGELFF; DNA: TGCGCCAGCAGCCCAGCGGGAGGCCTAAACACCGGGGAGCTGTTTTTT
size: many; V: TRBV29-1; J: TRBJ1-3; D: TRBD1; CDR3: CSVRTGGVFGNTIYF; DNA: TGCAGCGTTAGAACAGGGGGCGTCTTTGGAAACACCATATATTTT
size: .; V: TRBV7-2; J: TRBJ2-1; D: TRBD2; CDR3: CASSLGLATTLYNEQFF; DNA: TGTGCCAGCAGCTTGGGACTAGCGACAACCCTATACAATGAGCAGTTCTTC
size: few; V: TRBV5-6; J: TRBJ2-5; D: TRBD1; CDR3: CASSAEQGFLETQYF; DNA: TGTGCCAGCAGCGCGGAACAGGGGTTTTTGGAGACCCAGTACTTC
size: few; V: TRBV6-2/TRBV6-3; J: TRBJ2-4; D: .; CDR3: CAVRGGGRNIQYF; DNA: TGTGCCGTTCGCGGCGGGGGCAGGAACATTCAGTACTTC
size: few; V: TRBV5-1; J: TRBJ1-2; D: .; CDR3: CASSMPTGRISTNYGYTF; DNA: TGCGCCAGCAGCATGCCAACGGGACGGATTTCTACTAACTATGGCTACACCTTC
size: .; V: TRBV21-1; J: TRBJ1-1; D: .; CDR3: CASSRTGGADTEAFF; DNA: TGTGCCAGCAGCAGGACAGGGGGGGCGGACACTGAAGCTTTCTTT
size: .; V: TRBV10-2; J: TRBJ1-1; D: .; CDR3: CASNVRGGAVNTEAFF; DNA: TGCGCCAGCAATGTCCGGGGGGGGGCCGTGAACACTGAAGCTTTCTTT
size: .; V: TRBV7-2; J: TRBJ1-5; D: .; CDR3: CASKIQNQPQHF; DNA: TGTGCCAGCAAAATACAGAATCAGCCCCAGCATTTT
size: few; V: TRBV29-1; J: TRBJ1-2; D: .; CDR3: CSVVSDQNGGYTF; DNA: TGCAGCGTTGTATCCGATCAGAATGGTGGCTACACCTTC
size: .; V: TRBV5-6; J: TRBJ1-4; D: .; CDR3: CASTGTPNEKLFF; DNA: TGTGCGAGCACGGGGACACCAAATGAAAAACTGTTTTTT
size: .; V: TRBV15; J: TRBJ2-1; D: .; CDR3: CATSRDLVSYNEQFF; DNA: TGTGCCACCAGCAGAGATTTGGTGTCCTACAATGAGCAGTTCTTC
size: .; V: TRBV20-1; J: TRBJ2-5; D: .; CDR3: CSAGSLAGRETQYF; DNA: TGCAGTGCGGGGAGTCTTGCGGGCCGTGAGACCCAGTACTTC
size: .; V: TRBV3-1; J: TRBJ2-1; D: TRBD2; CDR3: CASSAPGSGGYNEQFF; DNA: TGTGCCAGCAGCGCTCCGGGTAGCGGGGGGTACAATGAGCAGTTCTTC
size: .; V: TRBV3-1; J: TRBJ2-1; D: TRBD2; CDR3: CASSQAAGGPFEQFF; DNA: TGTGCCAGCAGCCAAGCGGCGGGAGGGCCGTTTGAGCAGTTCTTC
size: .; V: TRBV3-1; J: TRBJ2-7; D: .; CDR3: CASSHQGPYEQYF; DNA: TGTGCCAGCAGTCACCAGGGTCCCTACGAGCAGTACTTC
size: .; V: TRBV28; J: TRBJ2-7; D: .; CDR3: CASSLRVGEQYF; DNA: TGTGCCAGCAGTTTACGGGTCGGCGAGCAGTACTTC
size: .; V: TRBV12-3/TRBV12-4; J: TRBJ2-1; D: .; CDR3: CASGGPGSSYNEQFF; DNA: TGTGCCAGCGGGGGACCAGGTAGTTCCTACAATGAGCAGTTCTTC